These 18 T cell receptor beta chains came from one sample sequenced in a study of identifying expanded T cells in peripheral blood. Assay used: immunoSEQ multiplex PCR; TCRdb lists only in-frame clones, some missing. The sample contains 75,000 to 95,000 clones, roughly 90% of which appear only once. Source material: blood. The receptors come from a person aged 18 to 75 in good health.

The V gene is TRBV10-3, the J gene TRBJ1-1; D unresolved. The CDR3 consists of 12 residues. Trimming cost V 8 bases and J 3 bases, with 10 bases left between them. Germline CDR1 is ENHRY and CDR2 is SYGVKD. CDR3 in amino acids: CAIGGPDTEAFF. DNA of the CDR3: TGTGCCATCGGTGGGCCGGACACTGAAGCTTTCTTT.

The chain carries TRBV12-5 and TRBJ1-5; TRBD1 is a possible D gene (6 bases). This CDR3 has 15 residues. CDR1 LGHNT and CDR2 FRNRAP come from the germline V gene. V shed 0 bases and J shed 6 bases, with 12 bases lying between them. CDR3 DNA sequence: TGTGCTAGTGGTTTGGTAGGCGGGGGGCGTCAGCCCCAGCATTTT. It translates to CASGLVGGGRQPQHF.

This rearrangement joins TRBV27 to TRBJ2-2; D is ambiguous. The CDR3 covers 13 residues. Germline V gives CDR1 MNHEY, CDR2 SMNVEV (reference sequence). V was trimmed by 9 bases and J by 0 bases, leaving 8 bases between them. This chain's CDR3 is CASRGPNTGELFF. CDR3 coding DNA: TGTGCCAGTCGAGGCCCGAACACCGGGGAGCTGTTTTTT.

CDR3 amino acids: CASSPGTGSSYEQYF. In DNA form, the CDR3 reads TGTGCCAGCTCACCGGGGACAGGGAGCTCCTACGAGCAGTACTTC. J is TRBJ2-7 and V is TRBV18, with TRBD1 matching over 9 bases. The germline gives CDR1 KGHSH, CDR2 LQKENI. This CDR3 region has 15 residues. With V trimmed by 3 bases and J by 0 bases, 3 bases remained unmatched.

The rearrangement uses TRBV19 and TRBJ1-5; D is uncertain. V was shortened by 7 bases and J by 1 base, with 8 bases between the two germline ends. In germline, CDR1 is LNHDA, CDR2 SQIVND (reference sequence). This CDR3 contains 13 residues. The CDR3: CASTDRSNQPQHF. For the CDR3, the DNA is TGTGCCAGTACTGATAGAAGCAATCAGCCCCAGCATTTT.

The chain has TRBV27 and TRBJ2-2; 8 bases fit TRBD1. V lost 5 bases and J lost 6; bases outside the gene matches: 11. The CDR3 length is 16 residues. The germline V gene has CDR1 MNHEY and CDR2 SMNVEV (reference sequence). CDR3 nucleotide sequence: TGTGCCAGCAGTCCCCTCGGACAGGGTGGGGCCGGGGAGCTGTTTTTT. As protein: CASSPLGQGGAGELFF.

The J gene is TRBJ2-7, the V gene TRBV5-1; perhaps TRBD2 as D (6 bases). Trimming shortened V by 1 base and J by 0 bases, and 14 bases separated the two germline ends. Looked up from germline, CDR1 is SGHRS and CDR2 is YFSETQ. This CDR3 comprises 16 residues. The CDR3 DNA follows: TGCGCCAGCAGCTTGTTAGGCCAGGACTACTCCTACGAGCAGTACTTC. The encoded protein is CASSLLGQDYSYEQYF.

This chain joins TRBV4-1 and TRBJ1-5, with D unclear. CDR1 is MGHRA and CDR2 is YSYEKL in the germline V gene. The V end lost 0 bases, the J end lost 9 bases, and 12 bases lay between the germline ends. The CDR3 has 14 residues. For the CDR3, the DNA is TGCGCCAGCAGCCAAGAGAACGACGCCCGGCCCCAGCATTTT. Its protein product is CASSQENDARPQHF.

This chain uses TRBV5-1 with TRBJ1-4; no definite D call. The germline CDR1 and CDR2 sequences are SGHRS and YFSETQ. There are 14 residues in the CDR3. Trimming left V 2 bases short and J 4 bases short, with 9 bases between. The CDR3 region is CASSFRKFNEKLFF. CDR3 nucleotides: TGCGCCAGCAGCTTCAGAAAATTTAATGAAAAACTGTTTTTT.

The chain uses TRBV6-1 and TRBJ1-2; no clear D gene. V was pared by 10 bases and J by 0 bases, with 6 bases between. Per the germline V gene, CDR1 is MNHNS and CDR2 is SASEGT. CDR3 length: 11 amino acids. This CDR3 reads CATGPNYGYTF. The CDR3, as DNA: TGTGCCACAGGACCTAACTATGGCTACACCTTC.

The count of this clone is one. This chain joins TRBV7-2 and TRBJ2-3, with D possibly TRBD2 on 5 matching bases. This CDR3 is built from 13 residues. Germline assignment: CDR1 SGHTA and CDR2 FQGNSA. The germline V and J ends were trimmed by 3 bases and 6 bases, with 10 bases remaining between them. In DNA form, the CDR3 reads TGTGCCAGCAGCTTCGCGGGCGAGGATACGCAGTATTTT. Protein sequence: CASSFAGEDTQYF.

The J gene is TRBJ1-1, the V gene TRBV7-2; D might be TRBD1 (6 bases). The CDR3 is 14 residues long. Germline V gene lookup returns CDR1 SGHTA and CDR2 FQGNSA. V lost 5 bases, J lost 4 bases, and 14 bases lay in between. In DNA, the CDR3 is TGTGCCAGCAGCACACCACAGGGTGCCACTGAAGCTTTCTTT. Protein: CASSTPQGATEAFF.

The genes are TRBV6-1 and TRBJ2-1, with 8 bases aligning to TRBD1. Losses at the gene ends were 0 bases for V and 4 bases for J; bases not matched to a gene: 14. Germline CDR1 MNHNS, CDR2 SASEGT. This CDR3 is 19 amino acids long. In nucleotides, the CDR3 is TGTGCCAGCAGTGAAGCAGGGCTGTTAGGGACAGGATTATACAATGAGCAGTTCTTC. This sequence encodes CASSEAGLLGTGLYNEQFF.

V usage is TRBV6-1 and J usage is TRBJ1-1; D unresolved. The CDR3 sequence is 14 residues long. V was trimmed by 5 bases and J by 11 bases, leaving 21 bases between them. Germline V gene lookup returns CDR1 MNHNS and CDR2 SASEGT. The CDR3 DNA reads TGTGCCAGCAGTAGAGAAACCGGGCCAAATCAGGCTTTCTTT. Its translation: CASSRETGPNQAFF.

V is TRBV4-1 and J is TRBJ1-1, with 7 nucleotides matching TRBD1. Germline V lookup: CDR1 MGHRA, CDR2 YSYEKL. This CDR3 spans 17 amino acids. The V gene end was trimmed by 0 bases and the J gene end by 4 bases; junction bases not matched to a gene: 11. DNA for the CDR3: TGCGCCAGCAGCCAAGATCGACAGGGCCCTAGGGGCACTGAAGCTTTCTTT. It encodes CASSQDRQGPRGTEAFF.

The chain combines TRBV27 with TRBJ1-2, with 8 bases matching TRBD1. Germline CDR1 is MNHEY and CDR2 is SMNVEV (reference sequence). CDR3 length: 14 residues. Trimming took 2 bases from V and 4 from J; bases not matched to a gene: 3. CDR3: CASSLGTGPYGYTF. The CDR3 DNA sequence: TGTGCCAGCAGTTTAGGGACAGGTCCCTATGGCTACACCTTC.

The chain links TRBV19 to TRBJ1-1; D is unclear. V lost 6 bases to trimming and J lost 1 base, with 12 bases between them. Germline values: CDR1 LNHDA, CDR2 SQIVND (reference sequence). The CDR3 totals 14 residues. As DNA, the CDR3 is TGTGCCAGTAGCCCGGGGAGGACGAACACTGAAGCTTTCTTT. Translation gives CASSPGRTNTEAFF.

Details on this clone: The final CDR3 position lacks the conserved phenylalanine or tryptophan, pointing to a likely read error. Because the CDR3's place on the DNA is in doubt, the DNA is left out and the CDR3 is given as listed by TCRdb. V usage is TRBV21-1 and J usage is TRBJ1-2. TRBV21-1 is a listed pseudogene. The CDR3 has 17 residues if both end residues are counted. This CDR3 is CASESPGTLIPLIRLGH.